The 15 T cell receptor beta chains listed next were all sequenced from one sample in a study of blood T cell repertoires in COVID-19. Assay used: immunoSEQ multiplex PCR; TCRdb lists only in-frame clones, some missing. Of approximately 220,000 clones detected, 80% to 90% appear once; the ten largest clones hold 3.5% to 5%. The specimen was peripheral blood. The receptors derive from a man aged 45-65 years with acute or convalescent COVID-19.

The chain is built from TRBV18 and TRBJ1-2; possible D gene TRBD1, 6 bases. The germline V gene has CDR1 KGHSH and CDR2 LQKENI. V gave up 0 bases and J gave up 4 bases, with 9 bases separating them. The CDR3 is 14 residues long. The CDR3 coding sequence is TGTGCCAGCTCACCACCCCAGACAGGCTATGGCTACACCTTC. Its translation is CASSPPQTGYGYTF.

V usage is TRBV2 and J usage is TRBJ2-6; D is undetermined. This CDR3 is 15 amino acids long. V lost 3 bases to trimming and J lost 0 bases, with 6 bases between them. Germline assignment: CDR1 SNHLY and CDR2 FYNNEI. The CDR3 DNA sequence: TGTGCCAGCAGTGATTGGAGCTCTGGGGCCAACGTCCTGACTTTC. Its translation: CASSDWSSGANVLTF. The whole variable domain, filled in from reference TRBV2 and TRBJ2-6, reads EPEVTQTPSHQVTQMGQEVILRCVPISNHLYFYWYRQILGQKVEFLVSFYNNEISEKSEIFDDQFSVERPDGSNFTLKIRSTKLEDSAMYFCASSDWSSGANVLTFGAGSRLTVL.

The count of this clone is one. The V and J genes are TRBV5-1 and TRBJ2-1, with D perhaps matching TRBD1 (6 bases). Trimming shortened V by 0 bases and J by 0 bases, and 10 bases separated the two germline ends. The germline V gene has CDR1 SGHRS and CDR2 YFSETQ. The CDR3 covers 16 residues. The CDR3, as DNA: TGCGCCAGCAGCTTGGGACAGGTTTTCTCCTACAATGAGCAGTTCTTC. Residues: CASSLGQVFSYNEQFF.

The V call is TRBV6-1, the J call TRBJ1-2, with a tentative D call TRBD1 (6 bases). Germline CDR1 is MNHNS and CDR2 is SASEGT. Deletions cut 2 bases from V and 7 bases from J, with 11 bases between. The CDR3 has 13 residues. The CDR3 sequence is CASSETNRAGYTF. The CDR3, as DNA: TGTGCCAGCAGTGAAACTAACAGGGCTGGCTACACCTTC.

The chain employs TRBV9 and TRBJ1-4, with TRBD1 matching 9 bases. This CDR3 is built from 15 residues. CDR1 is SGDLS, CDR2 YYNGEE, per germline. Losses at the gene ends were 3 bases for V and 8 bases for J; bases not matched to a gene: 8. CDR3 sequence: CASSESQGAGEKLFF. CDR3 DNA: TGTGCCAGCAGCGAGTCACAGGGGGCTGGAGAAAAACTGTTTTTT.

Worth noting for this clone: Other DNA variants within this sample encode the same CDR3. The chain employs TRBV5-1 and TRBJ1-2; TRBD1 might be the D (5 bases). Trimming cost V 4 bases and J 1 base, with 11 bases left between them. Germline loops: CDR1 SGHRS, CDR2 YFSETQ. This CDR3 has 14 amino acids. As DNA, the CDR3 is TGCGCCAGCAGCCTGACGGGGGATAACTATGGCTACACCTTC. Translating it yields CASSLTGDNYGYTF.

The rearrangement uses TRBV7-6 and TRBJ2-3, with D possibly TRBD1 on 6 matching bases. Looked up from germline, CDR1 is SGHVS and CDR2 is FNYEAQ. V shed 5 bases and J shed 0 bases, with 12 bases lying between them. The CDR3 is 15 residues long. CDR3 residues: CASSPTGSSTDTQYF. The DNA of the CDR3 is TGTGCCAGCAGCCCCACAGGGTCTAGCACAGATACGCAGTATTTT.

The chain combines TRBV10-3 with TRBJ2-3; possible D gene TRBD2, 6 bases. The CDR3 length is 13 residues. CDR1 is ENHRY, CDR2 SYGVKD, per germline. Trimming took off 9 bases at V and 0 bases at J, with 10 bases between the two ends. For the CDR3, the DNA is TGTGCCATAAGGAGCGGGAGCACAGATACGCAGTATTTT. It translates to CAIRSGSTDTQYF.

The CDR3: CATSRGGTSRSGELFF. In nucleotides, the CDR3 is TGTGCCACCAGCAGGGGGGGGACTAGCCGCTCCGGGGAGCTGTTTTTT. The rearrangement joins TRBV15 to TRBJ2-2; 9 bases agree with TRBD2. CDR3 length equals 16 residues. Per germline, CDR1 LNHNV and CDR2 YYDKDF (reference sequence). With V trimmed by 3 bases and J by 6 bases, 8 bases remained unmatched.

The CDR3 here is CASSYSFSMETQYF. Written as DNA, the CDR3 is TGTGCCAGCAGTTACTCGTTTAGCATGGAGACCCAGTACTTC. This chain links TRBV6-6 with TRBJ2-5; D is unresolved. The length of the CDR3 is 14 residues. CDR1 and CDR2 from the germline V gene are MNHNY and SVGAGI (reference sequence). V was trimmed by 0 bases and J by 5 bases, leaving 10 bases between them.

This clone came up a few times. J is TRBJ1-2 and V is TRBV5-1; maybe TRBD1 (5 bases). Trimming took 4 bases from V and 2 from J, leaving 12 bases between them. This CDR3 is 14 amino acids long. Germline-derived CDR1 and CDR2 are SGHRS and YFSETQ. The CDR3 nucleotides read TGCGCCAGCAGCCCCACGCCAGGGAACTATGGCTACACCTTC. Its translation is CASSPTPGNYGYTF.

The chain joins TRBV5-1 to TRBJ1-3; D gene uncertain. Germline CDR1 and CDR2: SGHRS and YFSETQ. CDR3 length: 16 amino acids. Trimming took off 4 bases at V and 0 bases at J, with 14 bases between the two ends. The CDR3 DNA is TGCGCCAGCAGCGCGGGTACTCCTAGCTCTGGAAACACCATATATTTT. Protein product: CASSAGTPSSGNTIYF.

This chain links TRBV19 with TRBJ1-5, with 9 bases identical to TRBD1. This CDR3 region has 14 residues. With V trimmed by 7 bases and J by 4 bases, 5 bases remained unmatched. Germline-derived CDR1 and CDR2 are LNHDA and SQIVND (reference sequence). The DNA for the CDR3 is TGTGCCAGTACGGGACAGGGTTCGAATCAGCCCCAGCATTTT. It encodes CASTGQGSNQPQHF.

Only one count was recorded for this clone. V is TRBV18 and J is TRBJ1-1; D remains ambiguous. The germline CDR1 and CDR2 sequences are KGHSH and LQKENI. This CDR3 is built from 13 residues. V was cut by 4 bases and J by 5 bases, with 11 bases left in between. Here the CDR3 reads CASSLSMETEAFF. CDR3 DNA: TGTGCCAGCTCACTTTCGATGGAGACTGAAGCTTTCTTT.

The chain carries TRBV5-8 and TRBJ2-1; TRBD1 matches at 9 bases. Trimming took 4 bases from V and 0 from J; bases not matched to a gene: 2. The CDR3 spans 15 residues. Germline CDR1 reads SGHTS; CDR2 reads YDEGEE. The CDR3 region has the DNA TGTGCCAGCAGCAAACAGGGGGCCTCCTACAATGAGCAGTTCTTC. This encodes CASSKQGASYNEQFF.